A single sample gave rise to the 32 T cell receptor beta chains below, sequenced in a study of shared T cell receptors in the human thymus. Clones were read by immunoSEQ multiplex PCR, and TCRdb kept only the in-frame ones, dropping some. Of about 660,000 clones detected, roughly 90% appear once; the ten largest clones hold around 0.01%. The data also belong to a second study, concerning human thymus T cells.

The sequencing input was thymocytes. Source of these receptors: a boy under two years old with a congenital heart defect.

This clone was recorded only once. V and J are TRBV4-3 and TRBJ2-1, with 12 bases lining up with TRBD2. The germline CDR1 and CDR2 sequences are LGHNA and YSLEER. V gave up 0 bases and J gave up 8 bases; unmatched junction bases: 8. The CDR3 contains 17 residues. The CDR3 here is CASSQDPLAGGSHEQFF. CDR3 nucleotide sequence: TGCGCCAGCAGCCAAGACCCACTAGCGGGAGGCTCCCATGAGCAGTTCTTC.

In DNA form, the CDR3 reads TGTGCCAGCAGCCTCCTCACTAGCGGGAGTACGAATGAGCAGTTCTTC. Translation gives CASSLLTSGSTNEQFF. This chain uses TRBV14 with TRBJ2-1; 11 bases map to TRBD2. The CDR3 contains 16 residues. Germline CDR1 SGHDN, CDR2 FVKESK. V dropped 4 bases and J dropped 7; count of bases not matched to a gene: 9.

The rearrangement links TRBV27 to TRBJ2-7; maybe TRBD1 (6 bases). This CDR3 comprises 14 residues. Germline CDR1 MNHEY, CDR2 SMNVEV (reference sequence). V was pared by 0 bases and J by 0 bases, with 6 bases between. This chain's CDR3 is CASSLSGASYEQYF. The CDR3 bases are TGTGCCAGCAGTTTATCGGGGGCCTCCTACGAGCAGTACTTC.

The chain employs TRBV25-1 and TRBJ1-4; TRBD1 is a possible D gene (6 bases). There are 16 residues in the CDR3. Between the trimmed V and J ends, which lost 4 bases and 3 bases, there was a span of 15 bases. Germline V gene sequence: CDR1 MGHDK, CDR2 SYGVNS. The CDR3 bases are TGTGCCAGCAGTGGAGGGGGAGATTGGGCTAATGAAAAACTGTTTTTT. It translates to CASSGGGDWANEKLFF.

The chain links TRBV11-2 to TRBJ2-2; the D gene is possibly TRBD2 (5 bases). Germline CDR1 SGHAT, CDR2 FQNNGV. CDR3 length: 17 residues. Trimming shortened V by 2 bases and J by 4 bases, and 17 bases separated the two germline ends. CDR3 DNA sequence: TGTGCCAGCAGCTTAAGCCGGCGGGCTCGGCGCACCGGGGAGCTGTTTTTT. It translates to CASSLSRRARRTGELFF.

Written as DNA, the CDR3 is TGCAGCGTGCCTTTACCCGGGACTAGCGGGAGGGCCCTCCGGAATGAGCAGTTCTTC. Its protein product is CSVPLPGTSGRALRNEQFF. V usage is TRBV29-1 and J usage is TRBJ2-1; 16 bases are shared with TRBD2. Germline trimming cut 6 bases from V and 7 bases from J; bases unmatched to any gene: 18. The germline CDR1 and CDR2 sequences are SQVTM and ANQGSEA. CDR3 length: 19 residues.

In regard to this clone: The junction does not match germline at one end; this may be a read error. The gene calls are TRBV11-2 and TRBJ2-1, with 8 bases fitting TRBD2. The CDR3 length is 14 residues. Germline CDR1 SGHAT, CDR2 FQNNGV. This chain's CDR3 is CASSAASGGRTKVF. The CDR3 coding sequence is TGTGCCAGCAGCGCGGCCTCTGGCGGGAGGACCAAAGTCTTC.

The chain links TRBV7-3 to TRBJ1-3; D is unresolved. CDR1 is SGHTA, CDR2 FQGTGA, per germline. The V and J ends lost 5 bases and 3 bases respectively, with 8 bases between them. The CDR3 runs to 13 residues. The CDR3 region has the DNA TGTGCCAGCAGCCCGTCGGTTGGAAACACCATATATTTT. Translating it yields CASSPSVGNTIYF. The full variable domain, in which reference TRBV7-3 and TRBJ1-3 provide the parts outside the CDR3, is GAGVSQTPSNKVTEKGKYVELRCDPISGHTALYWYRQSLGQGPEFLIYFQGTGAADDSGLPNDRFFAVRPEGSVSTLKIQRTERGDSAVYLCASSPSVGNTIYFGEGSWLTVV.

The V and J genes are TRBV5-6 and TRBJ2-5; D gene uncertain. Germline V gene sequence: CDR1 SGHDT, CDR2 YYEEEE. Trimming took off 0 bases at V and 5 bases at J, with 14 bases between the two ends. The CDR3 is made up of 15 amino acids. The CDR3 loop reads CASSLVAWVGETQYF. The CDR3 DNA reads TGTGCCAGCAGCTTGGTGGCATGGGTCGGGGAGACCCAGTACTTC.

The chain joins TRBV5-1 to TRBJ1-2, with D possibly TRBD1 on 5 matching bases. With 1 base removed from V and 8 bases from J, the gap between germline ends came to 21 bases. CDR3 size: 16 residues. Germline V gene data show CDR1 as SGHRS and CDR2 as YFSETQ. This CDR3 is CASSLTPLQVTRGYTF. CDR3 in DNA: TGCGCCAGCAGCTTGACCCCTTTACAGGTTACAAGGGGCTACACCTTC.

The gene calls are TRBV7-6 and TRBJ2-5, with 7 bases identical to TRBD2. Germline trimming cut 1 base from V and 4 bases from J; bases unmatched to any gene: 6. The CDR3 spans 15 residues. Looked up from germline, CDR1 is SGHVS and CDR2 is FNYEAQ. The CDR3 nucleotides are TGTGCCAGCAGCTTAGTTACGGGGGAGGGAGAGACCCAGTACTTC. Translating it yields CASSLVTGEGETQYF.

V gene TRBV5-6 combines with J gene TRBJ2-3, with 9 bases lining up with TRBD1. Looked up from germline, CDR1 is SGHDT and CDR2 is YYEEEE. V gave up 4 bases and J gave up 3 bases; unmatched junction bases: 18. CDR3 length: 19 residues. CDR3 nucleotide sequence: TGTGCCAGCAGCCCAAGTACAGGGGGCGGAGGGGGTGATACAGATACGCAGTATTTT. This gives the protein CASSPSTGGGGGDTDTQYF.

CDR3 DNA: TGCGCCAGCGGGCGGGGACTTTCCACAGATACGCAGTATTTT. Its protein is CASGRGLSTDTQYF. The chain carries TRBV10-1 and TRBJ2-3, with a weak D call TRBD2 (6 bases). The CDR3 covers 14 residues. Germline V gene lookup returns CDR1 WNHNN and CDR2 SYGVQD (reference sequence). Between the trimmed V and J ends, which lost 8 bases and 2 bases, there was a span of 14 bases.

This chain uses TRBV10-2 with TRBJ2-2, with 7 bases fitting TRBD2. V was pared by 0 bases and J by 3 bases, with 4 bases of the junction left unmatched. CDR3 length: 16 amino acids. Germline CDR1 WSHSY, CDR2 SAAADI. The CDR3 bases are TGCGCCAGCAGTGAGTCATGGGGGGGACACACCGGGGAGCTGTTTTTT. Its protein product is CASSESWGGHTGELFF.

The chain recombines TRBV4-2 with TRBJ2-7, with 13 bases identical to TRBD2. J lost 2 bases, V lost 4 bases, and 2 bases had no gene match. The CDR3 contains 15 residues. CDR1 and CDR2 (germline): LGHNA, YNFKEQ. The CDR3 region is CASSRGLAGAYEQYF. CDR3 DNA: TGTGCCAGCAGCCGCGGACTAGCGGGGGCCTACGAGCAGTACTTC.

The chain links TRBV27 to TRBJ2-2, with a possible D match to TRBD1 (5 bases). The CDR3 consists of 17 residues. V was cut by 2 bases and J by 6 bases, with 19 bases left in between. Germline values: CDR1 MNHEY, CDR2 SMNVEV (reference sequence). The CDR3 nucleotides are TGTGCCAGCAGTTTAAGGGTGGGGCCGATAGTCCCCGGGGAGCTGTTTTTT. Protein sequence: CASSLRVGPIVPGELFF.

This clone occurred a few times. The chain carries TRBV25-1 and TRBJ2-5; 7 positions match TRBD2. V lost 0 bases and J lost 2; bases outside the gene matches: 3. CDR3 size: 15 residues. Germline V CDR1 and CDR2: MGHDK, SYGVNS. The CDR3 region is CASSEYRRGQETQYF. The DNA for the CDR3 is TGTGCCAGCAGTGAATATCGGCGGGGGCAAGAGACCCAGTACTTC.

V usage is TRBV4-3 and J usage is TRBJ2-7, with D unclear. V was shortened by 1 base and J by 0 bases, with 19 bases between the two germline ends. The V gene's germline CDR1 is LGHNA and CDR2 YSLEER. The CDR3 has 18 amino acids. The CDR3, as DNA: TGCGCCAGCAGCCAAGGTCTAGGCCAGCCGTTAAACTCCTACGAGCAGTACTTC. Encoded protein: CASSQGLGQPLNSYEQYF.

The J gene is TRBJ2-3, the V gene TRBV2, with TRBD2 matching 7 bases. The J segment lost 5 bases and the V segment lost 4 bases, leaving 12 bases of the junction unmatched. CDR1 is SNHLY and CDR2 is FYNNEI in the germline V gene. This CDR3 contains 16 residues. This CDR3 reads CASSGRGGSDGDTQYF. For the CDR3, the DNA is TGTGCCAGCAGTGGGAGGGGCGGGAGTGACGGAGATACGCAGTATTTT.

V usage is TRBV2 and J usage is TRBJ2-1; 7 bases map to TRBD2. The CDR3 is made up of 16 amino acids. J lost 0 bases, V lost 6 bases, and 8 bases had no gene match. Germline V gene lookup returns CDR1 SNHLY and CDR2 FYNNEI. CDR3 protein: CASRVGWTSSYNEQFF. The CDR3 nucleotides are TGTGCCAGCAGGGTGGGGTGGACTAGCTCCTACAATGAGCAGTTCTTC.

The J gene is TRBJ2-7, the V gene TRBV27; D not certain. V dropped 2 bases and J dropped 7 bases, with 12 bases sitting between them. Germline assignment: CDR1 MNHEY and CDR2 SMNVEV (reference sequence). The CDR3 covers 13 residues. As DNA, the CDR3 is TGTGCCAGCAGTTTAGGGCAGGTCGGTGAGCAGTACTTC. The encoded protein is CASSLGQVGEQYF.

J is TRBJ1-3 and V is TRBV27; TRBD1 is a possible D gene (5 bases). Germline V gene sequence: CDR1 MNHEY, CDR2 SMNVEV (reference sequence). This CDR3 has 17 residues. Trimming removed 2 bases from V and 0 bases from J, with 14 bases in between. This chain's CDR3 is CASSLRGGVPSGNTIYF. CDR3 nucleotides: TGTGCCAGCAGTTTAAGGGGCGGGGTGCCCTCTGGAAACACCATATATTTT.

The chain uses TRBV28 and TRBJ2-1, with TRBD2 matching over 14 bases. The CDR3 extends over 21 amino acids. The junction had 15 bases not matched to a gene; V was cut back by 3 bases and J by 2 bases. Germline assignment: CDR1 MDHEN and CDR2 SYDVKM. The CDR3 reads CASSFPGTSGRESRAYNEQFF. In DNA form, the CDR3 reads TGTGCCAGCAGTTTCCCTGGGACTAGCGGGAGAGAGTCGCGTGCCTACAATGAGCAGTTCTTC.

The chain couples TRBV5-4 to TRBJ2-3, with TRBD2 as a possible D gene (6 bases). This CDR3 is 16 amino acids long. In germline, CDR1 is SGHNT, CDR2 YYREEE (reference sequence). V was shortened by 5 bases and J by 2 bases, with 18 bases between the two germline ends. This CDR3 is CASRIDGSSSTDTQYF. In nucleotides, the CDR3 is TGTGCCAGCAGAATCGACGGGAGTTCTTCCACAGATACGCAGTATTTT.

This clone came up once. The CDR3 bases are TGTGCCAGCAGCCACCCGGACCAGGGGCCGACCGTTTGGGCATACAATGAGCAGTTCTTC. Its protein product is CASSHPDQGPTVWAYNEQFF. The chain combines TRBV5-4 with TRBJ2-1; weak D call: TRBD1 (6 bases). Per the germline V gene, CDR1 is SGHNT and CDR2 is YYREEE (reference sequence). Trimming stripped 4 bases from V and 4 bases from J, with 30 bases between. The CDR3 totals 20 residues. The full variable domain, rest sourced from reference TRBV5-4 and TRBJ2-1, is ETGVTQSPTHLIKTRGQQVTLRCSSQSGHNTVSWYQQALGQGPQFIFQYYREEENGRGNFPPRFSGLQFPNYSSELNVNALELDDSALYLCASSHPDQGPTVWAYNEQFFGPGTRLTVL.

The chain couples TRBV5-1 to TRBJ1-2; 7 bases align to TRBD1. The germline V gene encodes CDR1 SGHRS and CDR2 YFSETQ. Trimming cost V 5 bases and J 8 bases; bases outside gene matches: 9. The CDR3 consists of 13 residues. CDR3 in amino acids: CASSSDRVRGYTF. The CDR3 DNA reads TGCGCCAGCAGTTCTGACAGGGTGAGAGGCTACACCTTC.

The chain is built from TRBV5-4 and TRBJ2-1; 10 bases agree with TRBD2. V dropped 5 bases and J dropped 6; count of bases not matched to a gene: 8. The germline CDR1 and CDR2 sequences are SGHNT and YYREEE (reference sequence). The CDR3 totals 15 residues. The CDR3 DNA sequence: TGTGCCAGCAGGTCTAGCGGGAGAGTGGGCAATGAGCAGTTCTTC. It specifies CASRSSGRVGNEQFF.

V and J are TRBV14 and TRBJ1-1, with 8 nucleotides matching TRBD1. Germline lookup yields CDR1 SGHDN and CDR2 FVKESK. The length of the CDR3 is 15 residues. V lost 3 bases and J lost 5; bases outside the gene matches: 8. As DNA, the CDR3 is TGTGCCAGCAGCCACTCTACAGGGGGGGTTACTGAAGCTTTCTTT. This translates into CASSHSTGGVTEAFF.

This chain joins TRBV27 and TRBJ2-5; 8 bases are a match to TRBD1. The CDR3 has 16 residues. From germline, CDR1 is MNHEY and CDR2 SMNVEV (reference sequence). V trimming: 6 bases; J trimming: 3 bases; junction bases outside the gene matches: 12. The CDR3 DNA is TGTGCCAGCAGCTTGATTCCCCCGGACAGGGAAGAGACCCAGTACTTC. It specifies CASSLIPPDREETQYF.

The gene calls are TRBV4-3 and TRBJ2-5, with 9 nucleotides matching TRBD1. V dropped 4 bases and J dropped 3; count of bases not matched to a gene: 6. Germline CDR1 LGHNA, CDR2 YSLEER. This CDR3 has 15 residues. In nucleotides, the CDR3 is TGCGCCAGCAGCCGGGCCCGGGACAGGGAAGAGACCCAGTACTTC. It encodes CASSRARDREETQYF.

The V gene is TRBV7-2, the J gene TRBJ2-3; 8 nucleotides match TRBD2. The CDR3 is 19 amino acids. The germline V gene has CDR1 SGHTA and CDR2 FQGNSA. Trimming removed 5 bases from V and 2 bases from J; junction bases left unmatched: 18. CDR3 residues: CASSGGTRNTKVYTDTQYF. For the CDR3, the DNA is TGTGCCAGCAGCGGCGGGACTAGGAATACGAAGGTGTACACAGATACGCAGTATTTT.

The V gene is TRBV5-1, the J gene TRBJ2-7; 10 nucleotides line up with TRBD2. The V gene's germline CDR1 is SGHRS and CDR2 YFSETQ. Unmatched junction bases numbered 4, after V lost 1 base and J lost 6 bases. This CDR3 has 14 amino acids. The DNA of the CDR3 is TGCGCCAGCAGCTTGCAGCGGGAGGGGGGCGAGCAGTACTTC. It yields the protein CASSLQREGGEQYF.